The entry below describes one T cell receptor beta chain. This specimen comes from a study of T cell responses to AZD1222 COVID-19 vaccine. The data were produced by immunoSEQ multiplex PCR, yet TCRdb's version contains in-frame clones alone and is incomplete. The sample records 100,000 to 120,000 clones, around nine tenths being singletons. Combined were second doses at about 4 or about 12 weeks. CDR3 size: 14 residues. V shed 4 bases, J shed 4 bases, and the junction held 5 bases outside the gene matches. The V gene's germline CDR1 is SGHRS and CDR2 YFSETQ. The source is an adult who received the AZD1222 COVID-19 vaccine. The chain couples TRBV5-1 to TRBJ1-5; TRBD1 agrees at 7 bases. Sequenced here: peripheral blood, sampled 28 days after the second AZD1222 dose. The CDR3 sequence is CASSLGTENQPQHF. The CDR3 coding sequence is TGCGCCAGCAGCCTTGGGACAGAGAATCAGCCCCAGCATTTT.